One and the same sample provided the 32 T cell receptor beta chains below, sequenced in a study of cytotoxic CD8 clonotypes in ibrutinib-treated CLL. Repertoires were generated with immunoSEQ multiplex PCR, while TCRdb's copy carries only in-frame clones and drops some. The profile shows fewer than 400,000 clones, around 66% of them singletons. Source: PBMCs, taken after 36 months of ibrutinib treatment. The source is a human donor with chronic lymphocytic leukemia.

The V call is TRBV18, the J call TRBJ1-2; D unclear. Germline loops: CDR1 KGHSH, CDR2 LQKENI. Trimming cost V 1 base and J 0 bases, with 15 bases left between them. CDR3 length equals 17 residues. The CDR3 DNA reads as TGTGCCAGCTCACCACTTGTAGGAAACCCCACTAACTATGGCTACACCTTC. Encoded protein: CASSPLVGNPTNYGYTF.

The CDR3: CSVEDWTTRIEKQFF. The CDR3 DNA is TGCAGCGTTGAAGACTGGACCACTAGGATTGAAAAGCAGTTCTTC. The chain links TRBV29-1 to TRBJ2-1, with D possibly being TRBD2 (5 bases). The V end lost 0 bases, the J end lost 11 bases, and 20 bases lay between the germline ends. The CDR3 covers 15 residues. The germline gives CDR1 SQVTM, CDR2 ANQGSEA.

A few counts support this clone. The chain couples TRBV7-6 to TRBJ2-7, with a weak D call TRBD1 (5 bases). V was trimmed by 5 bases and J by 0 bases, leaving 8 bases between them. The V gene's germline CDR1 is SGHVS and CDR2 FNYEAQ. CDR3 length: 13 residues. CDR3 nucleotide sequence: TGTGCCAGCAGCAAGGACAACTCCTACGAGCAGTACTTC. Translation: CASSKDNSYEQYF.

This clone showed up just a few times. A junction end diverges from the germline sequence, so it may reflect a read error. The gene calls are TRBV10-3 and TRBJ2-2; perhaps TRBD2 as D (6 bases). From germline, CDR1 is ENHRY and CDR2 SYGVKD. The CDR3 runs to 13 residues. The CDR3 nucleotides are TGTGTCATCGGGGGAGCGAGGACCGGGGAGCTGTTTTTT. Its translation: CVIGGARTGELFF.

V and J are TRBV15 and TRBJ2-2; tentative D call: TRBD1 (6 bases). The CDR3 contains 15 residues. Germline CDR1 is LNHNV and CDR2 is YYDKDF (reference sequence). Trimming stripped 3 bases from V and 1 base from J, with 9 bases between. The CDR3 here is CATSSPGQNTGELFF. The CDR3 DNA is TGTGCCACCAGCAGTCCGGGACAGAACACCGGGGAGCTGTTTTTT.

Only a few counts were recorded for this clone. The chain links TRBV10-1 to TRBJ2-1; no firm D call. This CDR3 has 15 residues. Germline V gene sequence: CDR1 WNHNN, CDR2 SYGVQD (reference sequence). V lost 0 bases and J lost 4, with 10 bases in between. DNA for the CDR3: TGCGCCAGCAGTGAGTCCCACATAAATTACAATGAGCAGTTCTTC. Translating it yields CASSESHINYNEQFF.

The chain recombines TRBV7-7 with TRBJ2-7; possibly TRBD2 for D (6 bases). CDR1 is SSHAT, CDR2 FNYEAQ, per germline (reference sequence). The V end lost 1 base, the J end lost 5 bases, and 15 bases lay between the germline ends. The CDR3 is 15 amino acids. The CDR3 here is CASSLEPGSTHEQYF. CDR3 in DNA: TGTGCCAGCAGCTTAGAACCCGGGAGTACCCACGAGCAGTACTTC.

The chain couples TRBV5-1 to TRBJ1-2, with D unclear. Looked up from germline, CDR1 is SGHRS and CDR2 is YFSETQ. V dropped 0 bases and J dropped 5 bases, with 11 bases sitting between them. The CDR3 spans 14 residues. The CDR3 reads CASSLDHRTYGYTF. The DNA of the CDR3 is TGCGCCAGCAGCTTGGACCACCGAACATATGGCTACACCTTC. The variable domain in full, completed from reference TRBV5-1 and TRBJ1-2, reads KAGVTQTPRYLIKTRGQQVTLSCSPISGHRSVSWYQQTPGQGLQFLFEYFSETQRNKGNFPGRFSGRQFSNSRSEMNVSTLELGDSALYLCASSLDHRTYGYTFGSGTRLTVV.

The V call is TRBV29-1, the J call TRBJ1-2; the D gene is possibly TRBD1 (5 bases). In germline, CDR1 is SQVTM, CDR2 ANQGSEA. Trimming removed 5 bases at V and 8 bases at J, with 15 bases between. The length of the CDR3 is 12 residues. The CDR3 reads CSVSSRVDGYTF. CDR3 DNA: TGCAGCGTTTCTTCCAGGGTGGACGGCTACACCTTC.

The CDR3 here is CASSLTSARAAGLRGNEQFF. The CDR3 DNA reads as TGTGCCAGCAGCTTAACAAGCGCTAGGGCGGCAGGGTTGCGAGGCAATGAGCAGTTCTTC. This rearrangement joins TRBV7-8 to TRBJ2-1; D is perhaps TRBD1 (5 bases). The CDR3 is 20 residues long. Germline values: CDR1 SGHVS, CDR2 FQNEAQ. V was shortened by 2 bases and J by 6 bases, with 29 bases between the two germline ends.

This chain joins TRBV28 and TRBJ2-1; 9 bases map to TRBD2. V lost 3 bases, J lost 4 bases, and 7 bases stayed unmatched. Germline CDR1 is MDHEN and CDR2 is SYDVKM. The CDR3 is 16 residues long. The CDR3 DNA sequence: TGTGCCAGCAGTTTGCCAGGACTAGCGCTTTACAATGAGCAGTTCTTC. Residues: CASSLPGLALYNEQFF. Drawing the rest from reference TRBV28 and TRBJ2-1, the complete variable domain is DVKVTQSSRYLVKRTGEKVFLECVQDMDHENMFWYRQDPGLGLRLIYFSYDVKMKEKGDIPEGYSVSREKKERFSLILESASTNQTSMYLCASSLPGLALYNEQFFGPGTRLTVL.

This chain links TRBV5-1 with TRBJ2-7, with a weak D call TRBD1 (6 bases). The CDR3 covers 17 residues. V was trimmed by 5 bases and J by 1 base, leaving 22 bases between them. Germline loops: CDR1 SGHRS, CDR2 YFSETQ. CDR3 sequence reads: CASSFDWGQKPSYEQYF. The CDR3 region has the DNA TGCGCCAGCAGTTTCGACTGGGGACAAAAACCTTCCTACGAGCAGTACTTC.

V and J are TRBV29-1 and TRBJ2-1; D call uncertain. The CDR3 runs to 11 residues. The germline gives CDR1 SQVTM, CDR2 ANQGSEA. V was clipped by 7 bases and J by 8 bases, with 12 bases between them. DNA for the CDR3: TGCAGCGCCGAGATAGCCCATGAGCAGTTCTTC. This codes for CSAEIAHEQFF.

This clone was observed a handful of times. The J gene is TRBJ1-5, the V gene TRBV5-6, with 7 bases fitting TRBD1. CDR3 length equals 14 residues. CDR1 SGHDT and CDR2 YYEEEE come from the germline V gene. Trimming took 4 bases from V and 6 from J; bases not matched to a gene: 7. CDR3 protein: CASSRRQGSQPQHF. The CDR3 region has the DNA TGTGCCAGCAGCCGAAGACAGGGCAGTCAGCCCCAGCATTTT.

This chain links TRBV21-1 with TRBJ2-7; the listed D gene, TRBD2, was not tested against the DNA. TRBV21-1 is reported as a pseudogene. CDR3 length: 15 residues. In nucleotides, the CDR3 is TGTGCCAGCAAAACAACTCTAGCGCGAGCCTACGAGCAGTACTTC. Amino acids: CASKTTLARAYEQYF.

The chain employs TRBV10-3 and TRBJ1-1, with D possibly TRBD1 on 5 matching bases. From germline, CDR1 is ENHRY and CDR2 SYGVKD. V dropped 6 bases and J dropped 4 bases, with 18 bases sitting between them. This CDR3 comprises 15 residues. This CDR3 reads CAISHRGGRTTEAFF. Here the CDR3 DNA reads TGTGCCATCAGCCATCGGGGGGGGAGGACCACTGAAGCTTTCTTT.

This chain uses TRBV7-9 with TRBJ2-2; the D gene is possibly TRBD1 (5 bases). This CDR3 is 17 amino acids long. The germline V gene has CDR1 SEHNR and CDR2 FQNEAQ (reference sequence). Trimming took 1 base from V and 0 from J, leaving 12 bases between them. CDR3 coding DNA: TGTGCCAGCAGCTTAGGACGGACATTCGCGAACACCGGGGAGCTGTTTTTT. Translating gives CASSLGRTFANTGELFF.

The chain carries TRBV19 and TRBJ2-1, with a possible D match to TRBD1 (6 bases). CDR3 length: 13 amino acids. Germline CDR1 and CDR2: LNHDA and SQIVND (reference sequence). The germline V and J ends were trimmed by 5 bases and 1 base, with 6 bases remaining between them. The CDR3 reads CASSDRSYNEQFF. CDR3 in DNA: TGTGCCAGTAGTGACAGGTCCTACAATGAGCAGTTCTTC.

This chain links TRBV5-1 with TRBJ1-6; 8 nucleotides agree with TRBD1. The germline CDR1 and CDR2 sequences are SGHRS and YFSETQ. The CDR3 is 13 amino acids. The V segment lost 2 bases and the J segment 10 bases; nucleotides outside the gene matches: 2. The chain's CDR3 is CASSLTGGSPLHF. The CDR3, as DNA: TGCGCCAGCAGCTTAACAGGGGGATCACCCCTCCACTTT.

The V gene is TRBV7-8, the J gene TRBJ2-7; the D is unclear. V lost 1 base, J lost 5 bases, and 9 bases lay in between. The CDR3 length is 13 residues. Germline loops: CDR1 SGHVS, CDR2 FQNEAQ. This chain's CDR3 is CASSLVGMHEQYF. The CDR3 DNA reads as TGTGCCAGCAGCTTAGTTGGGATGCACGAGCAGTACTTC.

V usage is TRBV7-3 and J usage is TRBJ2-1; 8 bases fit TRBD1. Per the germline V gene, CDR1 is SGHTA and CDR2 is FQGTGA. This CDR3 region has 15 residues. Losses at the gene ends were 4 bases for V and 4 bases for J; bases not matched to a gene: 6. The CDR3 bases are TGTGCCAGCAGCTCGCCGGGACAGGCTTACAATGAGCAGTTCTTC. As protein: CASSSPGQAYNEQFF.

The chain joins TRBV4-1 to TRBJ2-1; 7 positions match TRBD2. The ends lost 8 bases at V and 0 bases at J; junction bases unmatched: 7. The CDR3 extends over 15 amino acids. Germline CDR1 is MGHRA and CDR2 is YSYEKL. Written as DNA, the CDR3 is TGCGCCAGCCGCCCCCGACTAGCCTCCTACAATGAGCAGTTCTTC. It codes for CASRPRLASYNEQFF.

The V and J genes are TRBV5-4 and TRBJ1-6; no clear D. V was shortened by 0 bases and J by 6 bases, with 13 bases between the two germline ends. Germline CDR1 and CDR2: SGHNT and YYREEE (reference sequence). The length of the CDR3 is 16 residues. The CDR3 protein is CASSLGEGRSNSPLHF. DNA of the CDR3: TGTGCCAGCAGCTTGGGGGAGGGCAGGTCTAATTCACCCCTCCACTTT.

The V gene is TRBV18, the J gene TRBJ1-3; no clear D. Germline CDR1 KGHSH, CDR2 LQKENI. This CDR3 is 18 amino acids long. Trimming stripped 0 bases from V and 3 bases from J, with 18 bases between. The CDR3 DNA is TGTGCCAGCTCACCACCGAGCCTGCGGATGTCTCTTGGAAACACCATATATTTT. Encoded protein: CASSPPSLRMSLGNTIYF.

V gene TRBV9 combines with J gene TRBJ2-1; D gene ambiguous. CDR1 is SGDLS and CDR2 is YYNGEE in the germline V gene. V was trimmed by 3 bases and J by 7 bases, leaving 8 bases between them. The CDR3 consists of 12 residues. CDR3 sequence reads: CASSAWGNEQFF. CDR3 bases: TGTGCCAGCAGCGCCTGGGGTAATGAGCAGTTCTTC.

The chain joins TRBV4-1 to TRBJ1-4; D may be TRBD1 (6 bases). Germline V gene data show CDR1 as MGHRA and CDR2 as YSYEKL. The CDR3 has 16 amino acids. The V end lost 0 bases, the J end lost 0 bases, and 8 bases lay between the germline ends. In DNA form, the CDR3 reads TGCGCCAGCAGCCAAGATGCAGGGGCAACTAATGAAAAACTGTTTTTT. This translates into CASSQDAGATNEKLFF.

The V and J genes are TRBV20-1 and TRBJ1-5, with unresolved D. Germline values: CDR1 DFQATT, CDR2 SNEGSKA (reference sequence). Trimming left V 3 bases short and J 8 bases short, with 8 bases between. The CDR3 extends over 11 amino acids. This chain's CDR3 is CSARTGEPQHF. CDR3 in DNA: TGCAGTGCTAGGACGGGCGAGCCCCAGCATTTT.

The CDR3 region is CASSPRQGLGTDTQYF. CDR3 nucleotides: TGTGCCAGCAGCCCTAGACAGGGTTTGGGCACAGATACGCAGTATTTT. The genes are TRBV5-5 and TRBJ2-3, with TRBD1 matching 7 bases. Germline V gives CDR1 SGHKS, CDR2 YYEKEE (reference sequence). The V segment lost 4 bases and the J segment 1 base; nucleotides outside the gene matches: 9. This CDR3 contains 16 residues.

The chain joins TRBV27 to TRBJ2-7; D perhaps matches TRBD1 (5 bases). The V gene lost 3 bases and the J gene lost 3 bases, with 21 bases spanning the gap. Germline values: CDR1 MNHEY, CDR2 SMNVEV (reference sequence). This CDR3 comprises 17 residues. The CDR3 loop reads CASSLTRRQFRFYEQYF. The CDR3 DNA is TGTGCCAGCAGTTTGACCCGAAGACAGTTTCGCTTCTACGAGCAGTACTTC.

This chain connects TRBV9 to TRBJ1-5; D is unclear. CDR1 is SGDLS, CDR2 YYNGEE, per germline. This CDR3 region has 14 residues. Deletions cut 0 bases from V and 0 bases from J, with 4 bases between. The CDR3 is CASSVGGSNQPQHF. The CDR3 region has the DNA TGTGCCAGCAGCGTAGGCGGTAGCAATCAGCCCCAGCATTTT.

Only a few counts were recorded for this clone. The chain carries TRBV7-9 and TRBJ2-7, with 11 nucleotides matching TRBD1. The trim removed 6 bases at V and 5 bases at J, leaving 6 bases unmatched. The CDR3 is 14 amino acids. Germline CDR1 SEHNR, CDR2 FQNEAQ (reference sequence). The CDR3 reads CASSPGQGGNEQYF. CDR3 coding DNA: TGTGCCAGCAGTCCGGGACAGGGGGGCAACGAGCAGTACTTC.

The J gene is TRBJ1-2, the V gene TRBV5-6; D gene unclear. The length of the CDR3 is 13 residues. CDR1 is SGHDT and CDR2 is YYEEEE in the germline V gene. The V end was cut by 6 bases, the J end by 2 bases, with 11 bases between. The CDR3 coding sequence is TGTGCCAGCACCCGTCGTCTGAACTATGGCTACACCTTC. Amino acids: CASTRRLNYGYTF.